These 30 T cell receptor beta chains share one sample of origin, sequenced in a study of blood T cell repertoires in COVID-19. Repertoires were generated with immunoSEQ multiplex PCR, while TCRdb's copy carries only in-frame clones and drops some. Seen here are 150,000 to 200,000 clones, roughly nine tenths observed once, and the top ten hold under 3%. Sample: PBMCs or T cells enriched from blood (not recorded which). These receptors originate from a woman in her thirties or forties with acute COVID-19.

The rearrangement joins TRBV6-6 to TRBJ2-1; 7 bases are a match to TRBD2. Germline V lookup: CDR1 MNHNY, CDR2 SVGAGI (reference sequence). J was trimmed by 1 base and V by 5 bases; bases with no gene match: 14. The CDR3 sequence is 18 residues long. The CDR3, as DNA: TGTGCCAGCAGTCCGACGTTTTTGGCGGGAGCATCCTACAATGAGCAGTTCTTC. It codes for CASSPTFLAGASYNEQFF.

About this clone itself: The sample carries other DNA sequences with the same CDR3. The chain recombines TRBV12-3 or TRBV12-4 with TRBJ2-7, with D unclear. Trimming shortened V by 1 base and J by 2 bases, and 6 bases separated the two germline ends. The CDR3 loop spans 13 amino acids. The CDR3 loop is CASSLGQTYEQYF. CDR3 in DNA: TGTGCCAGCAGTTTAGGGCAAACCTACGAGCAGTACTTC.

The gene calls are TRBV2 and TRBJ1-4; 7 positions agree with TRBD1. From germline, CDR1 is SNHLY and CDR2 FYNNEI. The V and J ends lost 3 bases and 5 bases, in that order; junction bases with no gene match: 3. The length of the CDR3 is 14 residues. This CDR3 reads CASSEETGNEKLFF. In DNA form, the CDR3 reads TGTGCCAGCAGTGAGGAGACAGGGAATGAAAAACTGTTTTTT.

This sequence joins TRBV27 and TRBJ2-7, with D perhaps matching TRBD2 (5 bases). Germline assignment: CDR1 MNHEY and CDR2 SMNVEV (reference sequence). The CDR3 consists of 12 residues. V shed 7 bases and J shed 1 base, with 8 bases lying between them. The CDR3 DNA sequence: TGTGCCAGCACCGGGGAGTCCTACGAGCAGTACTTC. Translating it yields CASTGESYEQYF.

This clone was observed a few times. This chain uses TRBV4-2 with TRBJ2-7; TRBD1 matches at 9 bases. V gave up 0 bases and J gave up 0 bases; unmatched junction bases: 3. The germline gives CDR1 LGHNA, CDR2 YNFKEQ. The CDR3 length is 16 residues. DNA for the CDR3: TGTGCCAGCAGCCAAGATGGACAGGGGAGCTCCTACGAGCAGTACTTC. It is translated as CASSQDGQGSSYEQYF.

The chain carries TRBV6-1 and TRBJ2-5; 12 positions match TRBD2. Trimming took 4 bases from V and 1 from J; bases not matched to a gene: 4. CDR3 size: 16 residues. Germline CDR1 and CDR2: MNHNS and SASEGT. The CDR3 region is CASSVTSGGPQETQYF. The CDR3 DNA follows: TGTGCCAGCAGTGTCACTAGCGGGGGGCCCCAAGAGACCCAGTACTTC.

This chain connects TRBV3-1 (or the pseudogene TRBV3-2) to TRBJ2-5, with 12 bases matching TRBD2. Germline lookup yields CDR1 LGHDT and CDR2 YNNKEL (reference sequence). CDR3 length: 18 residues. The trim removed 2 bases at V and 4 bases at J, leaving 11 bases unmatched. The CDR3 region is CASSQNLAGGPRGETQYF. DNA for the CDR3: TGTGCCAGCAGCCAAAATCTAGCGGGGGGGCCACGGGGAGAGACCCAGTACTTC.

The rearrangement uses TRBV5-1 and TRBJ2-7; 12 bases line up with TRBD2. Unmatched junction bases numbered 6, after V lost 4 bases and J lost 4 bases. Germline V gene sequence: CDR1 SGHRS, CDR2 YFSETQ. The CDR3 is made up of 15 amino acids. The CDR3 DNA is TGCGCCAGCAGCCGGATCCTAGCGGGAGGGTACGAGCAGTACTTC. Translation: CASSRILAGGYEQYF. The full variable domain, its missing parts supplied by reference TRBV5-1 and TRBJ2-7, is KAGVTQTPRYLIKTRGQQVTLSCSPISGHRSVSWYQQTPGQGLQFLFEYFSETQRNKGNFPGRFSGRQFSNSRSEMNVSTLELGDSALYLCASSRILAGGYEQYFGPGTRLTVT.

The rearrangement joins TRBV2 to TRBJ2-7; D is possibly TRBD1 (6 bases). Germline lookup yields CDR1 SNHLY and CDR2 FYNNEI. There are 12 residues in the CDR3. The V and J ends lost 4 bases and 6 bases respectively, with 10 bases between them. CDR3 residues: CASSVWGREQYF. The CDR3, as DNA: TGTGCCAGCAGTGTTTGGGGGCGCGAGCAGTACTTC.

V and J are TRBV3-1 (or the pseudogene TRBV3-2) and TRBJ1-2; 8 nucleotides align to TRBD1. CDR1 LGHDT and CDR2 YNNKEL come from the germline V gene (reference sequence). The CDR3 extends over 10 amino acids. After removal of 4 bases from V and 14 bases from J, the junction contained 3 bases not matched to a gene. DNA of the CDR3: TGTGCCAGCAGCCTACAGGGGGGAACCTTC. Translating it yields CASSLQGGTF.

The CDR3 DNA reads TGCGCCAGCAGCCTCCCAGGCCTTGAAGCTTTCTTT. Translating gives CASSLPGLEAFF. The chain uses TRBV4-1 and TRBJ1-1; D is uncertain. Per the germline V gene, CDR1 is MGHRA and CDR2 is YSYEKL. The CDR3 totals 12 residues. V was trimmed by 4 bases and J by 7 bases, leaving 10 bases between them.

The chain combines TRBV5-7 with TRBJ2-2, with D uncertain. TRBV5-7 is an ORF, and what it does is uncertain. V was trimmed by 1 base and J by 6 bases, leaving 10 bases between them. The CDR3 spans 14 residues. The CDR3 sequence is CASSLTDCAGELFF. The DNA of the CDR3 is TGTGCCAGCAGCTTGACAGATTGTGCCGGGGAGCTGTTTTTT.

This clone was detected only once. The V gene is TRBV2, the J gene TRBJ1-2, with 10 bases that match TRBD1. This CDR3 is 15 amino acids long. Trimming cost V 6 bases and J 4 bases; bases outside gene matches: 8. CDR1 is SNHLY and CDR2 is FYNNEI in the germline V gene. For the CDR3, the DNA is TGTGCCAGCAGCGCAGCGGGACAGGGGTTCTATGGCTACACCTTC. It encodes CASSAAGQGFYGYTF.

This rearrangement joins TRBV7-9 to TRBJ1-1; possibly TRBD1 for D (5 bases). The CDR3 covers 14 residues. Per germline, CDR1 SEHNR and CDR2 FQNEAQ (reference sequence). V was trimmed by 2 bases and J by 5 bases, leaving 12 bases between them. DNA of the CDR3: TGTGCCAGCAGCTTACAGGGAGGAGGGACTGAAGCTTTCTTT. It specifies CASSLQGGGTEAFF.

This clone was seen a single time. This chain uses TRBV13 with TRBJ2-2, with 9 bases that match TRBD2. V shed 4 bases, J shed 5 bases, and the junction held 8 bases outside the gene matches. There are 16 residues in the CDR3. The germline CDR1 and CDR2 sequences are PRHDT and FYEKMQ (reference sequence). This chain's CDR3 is CASSWFSGSKTGELFF. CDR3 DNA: TGTGCCAGCAGCTGGTTTAGCGGGAGTAAGACCGGGGAGCTGTTTTTT.

CDR3: CASSSTTGFSYEQYF. Here the CDR3 DNA reads TGTGCCAGCAGTTCAACAACAGGGTTCTCCTACGAGCAGTACTTC. J is TRBJ2-7 and V is TRBV28; TRBD1 is a possible D gene (6 bases). The CDR3 is made up of 15 amino acids. Germline values: CDR1 MDHEN, CDR2 SYDVKM. The V and J ends lost 4 bases and 0 bases respectively, with 13 bases between them.

The chain's CDR3 is CSVLLNTEAFF. The CDR3 nucleotides read TGCAGCGTTCTCCTAAACACTGAAGCTTTCTTT. The rearrangement links TRBV29-1 to TRBJ1-1; D is ambiguous. The germline V gene has CDR1 SQVTM and CDR2 ANQGSEA. Between the trimmed V and J ends, which lost 5 bases and 2 bases, there was a span of 6 bases. This CDR3 is built from 11 residues.

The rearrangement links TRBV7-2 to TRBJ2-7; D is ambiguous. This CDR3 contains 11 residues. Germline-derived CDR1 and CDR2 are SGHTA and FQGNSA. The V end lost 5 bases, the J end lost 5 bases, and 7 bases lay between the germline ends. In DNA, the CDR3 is TGTGCCAGCAGCCCAGGCCACGAGCAGTACTTC. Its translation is CASSPGHEQYF.

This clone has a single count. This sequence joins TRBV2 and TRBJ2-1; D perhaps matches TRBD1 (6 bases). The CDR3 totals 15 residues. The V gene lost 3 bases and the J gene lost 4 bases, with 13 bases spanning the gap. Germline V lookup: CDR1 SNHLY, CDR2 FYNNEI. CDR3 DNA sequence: TGTGCCAGCAGTGAGGAGGCAGGGGTTTACAATGAGCAGTTCTTC. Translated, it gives CASSEEAGVYNEQFF.

CDR3 DNA sequence: TGTGCCAGCAACGGGGGACTAGCTTTTCGGGAGACCCAGTACTTC. Residues: CASNGGLAFRETQYF. The chain links TRBV9 to TRBJ2-5, with TRBD2 identical over 9 bases. This CDR3 contains 15 residues. Germline CDR1 SGDLS, CDR2 YYNGEE. Unmatched junction bases numbered 11, after V lost 6 bases and J lost 5 bases.

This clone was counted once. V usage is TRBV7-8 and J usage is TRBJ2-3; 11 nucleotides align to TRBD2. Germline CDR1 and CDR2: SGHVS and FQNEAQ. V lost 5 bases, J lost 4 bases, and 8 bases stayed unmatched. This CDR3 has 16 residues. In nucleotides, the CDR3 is TGTGCCAGCAGCCCGGAGACTAGCGGGGTCGCAGATACGCAGTATTTT. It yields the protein CASSPETSGVADTQYF.

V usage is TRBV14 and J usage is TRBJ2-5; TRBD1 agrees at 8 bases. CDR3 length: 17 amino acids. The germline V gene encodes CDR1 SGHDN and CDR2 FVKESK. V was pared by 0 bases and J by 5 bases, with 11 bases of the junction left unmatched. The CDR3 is CASSQDPGGYRIETQYF. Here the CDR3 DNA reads TGTGCCAGCAGCCAAGACCCAGGGGGCTATCGAATCGAGACCCAGTACTTC. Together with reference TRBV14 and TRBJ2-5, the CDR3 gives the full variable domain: EAGVTQFPSHSVIEKGQTVTLRCDPISGHDNLYWYRRVMGKEIKFLLHFVKESKQDESGMPNNRFLAERTGGTYSTLKVQPAELEDSGVYFCASSQDPGGYRIETQYFGPGTRLLVL.

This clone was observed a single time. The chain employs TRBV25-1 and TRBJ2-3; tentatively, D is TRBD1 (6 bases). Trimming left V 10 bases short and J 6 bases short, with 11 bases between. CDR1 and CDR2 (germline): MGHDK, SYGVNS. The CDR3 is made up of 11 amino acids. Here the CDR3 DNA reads TGTGCCACCCCTCAGGGGGATACGCAGTATTTT. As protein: CATPQGDTQYF.

The CDR3 nucleotides read TGTGCCAGCAGGGACAGCGGGAACACTGAAGCTTTCTTT. This translates into CASRDSGNTEAFF. J is TRBJ1-1 and V is TRBV2, with TRBD1 as a possible D gene (6 bases). Germline CDR1 reads SNHLY; CDR2 reads FYNNEI. Trimming stripped 6 bases from V and 1 base from J, with 9 bases between. This CDR3 spans 13 amino acids.

CDR3 in amino acids: CASGLDRGPDQPQHF. CDR3 in DNA: TGTGCTAGTGGTTTGGACAGGGGACCCGATCAGCCCCAGCATTTT. The chain has TRBV12-5 and TRBJ1-5; 7 bases agree with TRBD1. Unmatched junction bases numbered 5, after V lost 1 base and J lost 5 bases. This CDR3 is 15 amino acids long. Germline V CDR1 and CDR2: LGHNT, FRNRAP. The full variable domain, with the rest looked up from reference TRBV12-5 and TRBJ1-5, is DARVTQTPRHKVTEMGQEVTMRCQPILGHNTVFWYRQTMMQGLELLAYFRNRAPLDDSGMPKDRFSAEMPDATLATLKIQPSEPRDSAVYFCASGLDRGPDQPQHFGDGTRLSIL.

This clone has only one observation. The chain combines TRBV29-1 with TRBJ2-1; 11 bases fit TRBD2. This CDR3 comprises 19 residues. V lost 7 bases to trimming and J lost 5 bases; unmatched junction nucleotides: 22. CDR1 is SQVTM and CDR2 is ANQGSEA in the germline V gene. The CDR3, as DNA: TGCAGCGGGACCCCGGGACTAGCGGTTGGGGGTAGGAGGGACAATGAGCAGTTCTTC. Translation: CSGTPGLAVGGRRDNEQFF.

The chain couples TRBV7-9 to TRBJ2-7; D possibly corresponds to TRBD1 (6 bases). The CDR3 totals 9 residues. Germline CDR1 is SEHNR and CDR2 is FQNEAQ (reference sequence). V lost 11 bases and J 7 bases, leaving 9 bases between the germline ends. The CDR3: CAGRGEQYF. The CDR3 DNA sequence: TGTGCCGGTAGGGGGGAGCAGTACTTC.

CDR3 in amino acids: CASSLVSGQSQHF. CDR3 in DNA: TGCGCCAGCAGCTTGGTCTCCGGTCAATCCCAGCATTTT. The chain combines TRBV5-1 with TRBJ1-5, with D unclear. Germline V lookup: CDR1 SGHRS, CDR2 YFSETQ. There are 13 residues in the CDR3. V was shortened by 0 bases and J by 11 bases, with 12 bases between the two germline ends.

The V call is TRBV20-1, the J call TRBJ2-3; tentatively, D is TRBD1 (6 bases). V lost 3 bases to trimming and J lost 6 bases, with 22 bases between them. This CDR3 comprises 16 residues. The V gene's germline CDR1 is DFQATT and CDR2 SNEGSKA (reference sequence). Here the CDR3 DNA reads TGCAGTGCTAGTTCCCCCCCGCCAGGGGTCACTGATACGCAGTATTTT. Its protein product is CSASSPPPGVTDTQYF.

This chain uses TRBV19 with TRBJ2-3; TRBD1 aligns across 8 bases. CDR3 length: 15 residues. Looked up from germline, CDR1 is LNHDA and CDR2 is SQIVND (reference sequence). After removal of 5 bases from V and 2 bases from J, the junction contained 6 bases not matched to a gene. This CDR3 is CASSPTGVPTDTQYF. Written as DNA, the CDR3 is TGTGCCAGTAGTCCGACAGGGGTGCCCACAGATACGCAGTATTTT.